Each of the 31 T cell receptor beta chains below was sequenced from the same sample in a study of shared clonotypes between healthy human individuals. Libraries were prepared by immunoSEQ multiplex PCR; TCRdb keeps only in-frame clonotypes and omits some of them. The sample records about 120,000 clones, around 68% being singletons. The sample was memory CD8+ T cells sorted from blood. The subset was: CD45RO+ cells pooled with CCR7-negative TemRA cells. These receptors were obtained from a woman aged 25 to 39 in good health.

The chain combines TRBV4-2 with TRBJ2-3; D remains unclear. Germline V gene lookup returns CDR1 LGHNA and CDR2 YNFKEQ. V lost 5 bases, J lost 3 bases, and 9 bases lay in between. The CDR3 contains 13 residues. The CDR3 DNA sequence: TGTGCCAGCAGCTTGAGAAGGACAGATACGCAGTATTTT. Protein sequence: CASSLRRTDTQYF.

This sequence joins TRBV6-4 and TRBJ2-2; no clear D. From germline, CDR1 is MRHNA and CDR2 SNTAGT. This CDR3 spans 13 amino acids. V dropped 0 bases and J dropped 7 bases, with 6 bases sitting between them. This chain's CDR3 is CASSDSSVGELFF. In DNA, the CDR3 is TGTGCCAGCAGTGACTCGTCGGTCGGGGAGCTGTTTTTT.

V is TRBV6-1 and J is TRBJ1-1; D gene ambiguous. The CDR3 spans 15 residues. Deletions cut 4 bases from V and 3 bases from J, with 15 bases between. The V gene's germline CDR1 is MNHNS and CDR2 SASEGT. The CDR3 spells CASSVYSEHYTEAFF. CDR3 in DNA: TGTGCCAGCAGTGTTTATTCGGAGCACTACACTGAAGCTTTCTTT.

The chain recombines TRBV7-6 with TRBJ1-2; no definite D call. CDR3 length: 16 residues. Trimming cost V 5 bases and J 6 bases, with 22 bases left between them. Germline loops: CDR1 SGHVS, CDR2 FNYEAQ. The CDR3 DNA reads as TGTGCCAGCAGCCCTTCAATTTTCTCCGAGACGCATGGCTACACCTTC. This gives the protein CASSPSIFSETHGYTF.

The DNA of the CDR3 is TGTGCCAGCAGCCAAGAGGGCGGGAGGGTATACAATGAGCAGTTCTTC. Translation gives CASSQEGGRVYNEQFF. V and J are TRBV4-2 and TRBJ2-1, with 9 bases aligning to TRBD2. The V and J ends lost 0 bases and 4 bases, in that order; junction bases with no gene match: 4. Germline CDR1 is LGHNA and CDR2 is YNFKEQ. CDR3 length: 16 residues.

In its sample, this clone was seen a few times. The rearrangement uses TRBV7-9 and TRBJ2-1, with TRBD2 identical over 8 bases. The CDR3 loop spans 15 amino acids. The germline CDR1 and CDR2 sequences are SEHNR and FQNEAQ (reference sequence). V lost 5 bases to trimming and J lost 1 base; unmatched junction nucleotides: 4. Here the CDR3 reads CASSERLASYNEQFF. In DNA, the CDR3 is TGTGCCAGCAGCGAGAGACTAGCGTCCTACAATGAGCAGTTCTTC.

V gene TRBV7-2 combines with J gene TRBJ2-5; D may match TRBD1 or TRBD2 (5 bases each). CDR3 size: 14 residues. V gave up 4 bases and J gave up 2 bases, with 11 bases separating them. Germline CDR1 SGHTA, CDR2 FQGNSA. CDR3 nucleotide sequence: TGTGCCAGCAGCTCGGGACCGACACAAGAGACCCAGTACTTC. Amino acids: CASSSGPTQETQYF.

The V call is TRBV28, the J call TRBJ1-2; 7 bases map to TRBD1. The V gene's germline CDR1 is MDHEN and CDR2 SYDVKM. V shed 2 bases and J 5 bases; nucleotides not matched to a gene: 8. This CDR3 has 15 residues. The CDR3 region is CASSLIEGAIYGYTF. The CDR3 region has the DNA TGTGCCAGCAGTTTAATCGAGGGGGCCATATATGGCTACACCTTC.

The V and J genes are TRBV6-5 and TRBJ2-7, with 7 bases identical to TRBD2. V shed 4 bases, J shed 0 bases, and the junction held 9 bases outside the gene matches. The germline V gene encodes CDR1 MNHEY and CDR2 SVGAGI. There are 16 residues in the CDR3. The CDR3 protein is CASSWGGVLYSYEQYF. The CDR3 bases are TGTGCCAGCAGTTGGGGGGGGGTTCTCTACTCCTACGAGCAGTACTTC.

This clone was found many times. V gene TRBV25-1 combines with J gene TRBJ2-1; TRBD2 agrees at 9 bases. The V gene's germline CDR1 is MGHDK and CDR2 SYGVNS. V trimming: 6 bases; J trimming: 4 bases; junction bases outside the gene matches: 16. CDR3 length equals 18 residues. This CDR3 is CASSHTPGPSGAYNEQFF. The CDR3 nucleotides read TGTGCCAGCAGCCACACCCCGGGCCCTAGCGGGGCTTACAATGAGCAGTTCTTC.

The table lists this clone with many counts. The chain uses TRBV6-4 and TRBJ1-1; D uncertain. Trimming left V 3 bases short and J 9 bases short, with 20 bases between. In germline, CDR1 is MRHNA, CDR2 SNTAGT. The CDR3 length is 15 residues. The CDR3 loop is CASSERTDGGQKAFF. In DNA form, the CDR3 reads TGTGCCAGCAGTGAAAGGACTGACGGCGGTCAAAAAGCTTTCTTT.

The chain carries TRBV2 and TRBJ1-5, with D maybe TRBD1 (5 bases). Looked up from germline, CDR1 is SNHLY and CDR2 is FYNNEI. V lost 4 bases and J 5 bases, leaving 12 bases between the germline ends. The CDR3 consists of 14 residues. The DNA of the CDR3 is TGTGCCAGCAGTGCCATTGGGACGGATCAGCCCCAGCATTTT. Protein sequence: CASSAIGTDQPQHF.

The chain combines TRBV25-1 with TRBJ1-2; tentatively, D is TRBD1 (6 bases). CDR3 size: 17 residues. With 2 bases removed from V and 6 bases from J, the gap between germline ends came to 22 bases. Germline V gene sequence: CDR1 MGHDK, CDR2 SYGVNS. CDR3 protein: CASSEAPDSTGWNGYTF. DNA for the CDR3: TGTGCCAGCAGTGAAGCCCCCGATTCCACAGGGTGGAATGGCTACACCTTC.

This clone was detected ten times or more. The chain links TRBV6-1 to TRBJ1-2, with a tentative D call TRBD1 (5 bases). V was shortened by 3 bases and J by 7 bases, with 18 bases between the two germline ends. CDR1 and CDR2 from the germline V gene are MNHNS and SASEGT. The CDR3 is 15 amino acids. In DNA, the CDR3 is TGTGCCAGCAGTGAGGGGGGATCCGGATCTAGTGGCTACACCTTC. This translates into CASSEGGSGSSGYTF.

This clone rates as medium-sized. The same CDR3 is also encoded by other DNA sequences in this sample. This chain joins TRBV6-1 and TRBJ2-7; D may be TRBD2 (5 bases). The germline CDR1 and CDR2 sequences are MNHNS and SASEGT. Deletions cut 5 bases from V and 7 bases from J, with 15 bases between. The CDR3 consists of 13 residues. The CDR3 is CASSSGLLGEQYF. CDR3 nucleotides: TGTGCCAGCAGTTCCGGACTTCTCGGGGAGCAGTACTTC.

The V and J genes are TRBV7-9 and TRBJ1-4; no clear D. Trimming stripped 6 bases from V and 8 bases from J, with 7 bases between. Germline CDR1 and CDR2: SEHNR and FQNEAQ (reference sequence). This CDR3 is built from 11 residues. The CDR3 spells CASRAGEKLFF. The DNA for the CDR3 is TGTGCCAGCAGGGCAGGAGAAAAACTGTTTTTT.

The rearrangement links TRBV4-1 to TRBJ1-4; D not certain. Germline CDR1 and CDR2: MGHRA and YSYEKL. Deletions cut 3 bases from V and 3 bases from J, with 14 bases between. This CDR3 region has 16 residues. The CDR3 DNA is TGCGCCAGCAGCCACGGGGTGTTTCCGGCTAATGAAAAACTGTTTTTT. This encodes CASSHGVFPANEKLFF.

The chain combines TRBV6-1 with TRBJ1-2, with D maybe TRBD1 (5 bases). V dropped 3 bases and J dropped 3 bases, with 8 bases sitting between them. Germline V lookup: CDR1 MNHNS, CDR2 SASEGT. This CDR3 has 13 amino acids. The chain's CDR3 is CASSEGRDYGYTF. The CDR3 DNA sequence: TGTGCCAGCAGTGAGGGGCGAGACTATGGCTACACCTTC.

This rearrangement joins TRBV19 to TRBJ2-7, with D perhaps matching TRBD2 (6 bases). Trimming left V 5 bases short and J 3 bases short, with 14 bases between. CDR3 size: 14 residues. The germline V gene encodes CDR1 LNHDA and CDR2 SQIVND (reference sequence). The CDR3 DNA reads TGTGCCAGTAGTTTTTCGGCCGGGGGCTACGAGCAGTACTTC. This encodes CASSFSAGGYEQYF.

As for this clone: In the same sample, other DNA sequences code for this CDR3. This chain joins TRBV27 and TRBJ1-1; D is unclear. The V gene lost 2 bases and the J gene lost 1 base, with 5 bases spanning the gap. Germline V CDR1 and CDR2: MNHEY, SMNVEV (reference sequence). The CDR3 extends over 13 amino acids. The CDR3, as DNA: TGTGCCAGCAGTTTAGACTGGAACACTGAAGCTTTCTTT. Its translation is CASSLDWNTEAFF.

The chain employs TRBV2 and TRBJ1-3, with D perhaps TRBD1 (6 bases). Trimming removed 4 bases at V and 8 bases at J, with 12 bases between. CDR3 length: 13 residues. Germline V gene data show CDR1 as SNHLY and CDR2 as FYNNEI. The CDR3 reads CASSGVQGDTIYF. DNA for the CDR3: TGTGCCAGCAGTGGGGTACAGGGAGACACCATATATTTT. Based on the CDR3 plus reference TRBV2 and TRBJ1-3, the full variable domain is EPEVTQTPSHQVTQMGQEVILRCVPISNHLYFYWYRQILGQKVEFLVSFYNNEISEKSEIFDDQFSVERPDGSNFTLKIRSTKLEDSAMYFCASSGVQGDTIYFGEGSWLTVV.

This chain uses TRBV11-2 with TRBJ2-2; D possibly corresponds to TRBD2 (6 bases). The CDR3 contains 15 residues. Germline V gene lookup returns CDR1 SGHAT and CDR2 FQNNGV. V was trimmed by 5 bases and J by 6 bases, leaving 16 bases between them. In nucleotides, the CDR3 is TGTGCCAGCAGCCCGGGGACTTTCGCCGCCGGGGAGCTGTTTTTT. Translating gives CASSPGTFAAGELFF.

The V call is TRBV6-1, the J call TRBJ1-2, with TRBD1 matching over 7 bases. This CDR3 spans 14 amino acids. Germline V CDR1 and CDR2: MNHNS, SASEGT. J was trimmed by 3 bases and V by 4 bases; bases with no gene match: 5. CDR3 coding DNA: TGTGCCAGCAGTGCAGGGGGTGAAGACTATGGCTACACCTTC. The encoded protein is CASSAGGEDYGYTF.

This chain uses TRBV10-2 with TRBJ2-3, with D hard to call. This CDR3 has 13 amino acids. Per germline, CDR1 WSHSY and CDR2 SAAADI. V lost 6 bases and J 1 base, leaving 8 bases between the germline ends. Written as DNA, the CDR3 is TGCGCCAGCAGGACGGCTGGCACAGATACGCAGTATTTT. Translation: CASRTAGTDTQYF.

The chain employs TRBV7-3 and TRBJ1-1, with 7 nucleotides matching TRBD1. Trimming took 2 bases from V and 10 from J; bases not matched to a gene: 7. Germline V gene lookup returns CDR1 SGHTA and CDR2 FQGTGA. The CDR3 contains 13 residues. CDR3: CASSLVGQGGAFF. Here the CDR3 DNA reads TGTGCCAGCAGCTTAGTCGGCCAGGGGGGAGCTTTCTTT.

There are a few counts of this clone. The J gene is TRBJ1-5, the V gene TRBV15, with 7 positions matching TRBD1. Per germline, CDR1 LNHNV and CDR2 YYDKDF (reference sequence). The trim removed 0 bases at V and 6 bases at J, leaving 5 bases unmatched. The CDR3 contains 15 residues. The CDR3 protein is CATSREGTESQPQHF. The CDR3 nucleotides read TGTGCCACCAGCAGAGAGGGGACAGAAAGTCAGCCCCAGCATTTT.

The chain employs TRBV7-3 and TRBJ2-1; either TRBD1 or TRBD2 may fit D (5 bases each). The CDR3 covers 14 residues. Looked up from germline, CDR1 is SGHTA and CDR2 is FQGTGA. V lost 1 base, J lost 6 bases, and 10 bases lay in between. CDR3 DNA sequence: TGTGCCAGCAGCTTAATCGGGACCCCCAATGAGCAGTTCTTC. This codes for CASSLIGTPNEQFF.

This chain connects TRBV7-9 to TRBJ2-7; D call uncertain. The length of the CDR3 is 13 residues. Germline assignment: CDR1 SEHNR and CDR2 FQNEAQ (reference sequence). Trimming took off 3 bases at V and 2 bases at J, with 8 bases between the two ends. The CDR3 sequence: CASSFPRTYEQYF. DNA of the CDR3: TGTGCCAGCAGCTTCCCCCGTACCTACGAGCAGTACTTC.

This chain joins TRBV23-1 and TRBJ2-2; a weak D match, TRBD2 (5 bases). TRBV23-1 is recorded as an ORF, its role being uncertain. V was clipped by 3 bases and J by 9 bases, with 29 bases between them. The CDR3 totals 19 residues. The CDR3 loop is CASSHVPQKPGSCCRELFF. The CDR3 DNA sequence: TGCGCCAGCAGTCACGTTCCCCAGAAACCGGGGAGTTGTTGTAGGGAGCTGTTTTTT.

The V gene is TRBV2, the J gene TRBJ2-5; 10 bases line up with TRBD2. The germline V gene has CDR1 SNHLY and CDR2 FYNNEI. The CDR3 has 16 residues. The junction had 10 bases not matched to a gene; V was cut back by 4 bases and J by 5 bases. The CDR3 bases are TGTGCCAGCAGTGTGGGTCTAGCGGGAGTCATGGAGACCCAGTACTTC. It translates to CASSVGLAGVMETQYF.

The chain combines TRBV4-2 with TRBJ1-1; tentatively, D is TRBD1 (5 bases). Trimming stripped 0 bases from V and 6 bases from J, with 14 bases between. Germline V CDR1 and CDR2: LGHNA, YNFKEQ. The CDR3 covers 15 residues. CDR3 DNA: TGTGCCAGCAGCCAAGATGGGGGGATCGTCGCTGAAGCTTTCTTT. Translation: CASSQDGGIVAEAFF.